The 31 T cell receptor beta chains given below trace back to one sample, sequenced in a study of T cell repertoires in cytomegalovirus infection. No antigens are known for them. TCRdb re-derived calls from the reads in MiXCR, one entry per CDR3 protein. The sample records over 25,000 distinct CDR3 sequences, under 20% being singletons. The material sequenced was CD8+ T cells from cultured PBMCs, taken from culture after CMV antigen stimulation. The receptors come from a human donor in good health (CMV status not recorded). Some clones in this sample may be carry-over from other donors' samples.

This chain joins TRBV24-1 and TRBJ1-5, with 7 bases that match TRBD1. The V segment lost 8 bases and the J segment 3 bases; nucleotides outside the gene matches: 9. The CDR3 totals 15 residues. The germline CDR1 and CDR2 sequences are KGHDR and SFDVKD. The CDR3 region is CATNRQGKDNQPQHF. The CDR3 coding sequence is TGTGCCACCAACCGACAGGGTAAGGACAATCAGCCCCAGCATTTT.

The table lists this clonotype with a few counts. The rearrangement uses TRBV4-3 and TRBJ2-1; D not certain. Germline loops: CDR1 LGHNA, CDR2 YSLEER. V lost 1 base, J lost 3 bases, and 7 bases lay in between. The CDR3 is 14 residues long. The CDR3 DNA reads TGCGCCAGCAGCCAAGGGTTGCTCTACAATGAGCAGTTCTTC. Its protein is CASSQGLLYNEQFF.

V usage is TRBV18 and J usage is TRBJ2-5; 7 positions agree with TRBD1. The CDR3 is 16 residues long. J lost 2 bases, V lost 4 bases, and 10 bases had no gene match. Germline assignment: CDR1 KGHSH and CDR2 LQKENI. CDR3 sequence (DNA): TGTGCCAGCTCACAGGGGGCGTCGGTAAGGCAAGAGACCCAGTACTTC. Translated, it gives CASSQGASVRQETQYF.

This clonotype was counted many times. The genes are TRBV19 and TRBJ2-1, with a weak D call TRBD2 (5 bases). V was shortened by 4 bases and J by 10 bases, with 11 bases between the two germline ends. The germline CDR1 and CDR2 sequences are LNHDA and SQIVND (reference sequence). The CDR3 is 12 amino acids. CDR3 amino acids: CASSRLAMEQFF. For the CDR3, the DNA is TGTGCCAGTAGTAGGCTAGCAATGGAGCAGTTCTTC.

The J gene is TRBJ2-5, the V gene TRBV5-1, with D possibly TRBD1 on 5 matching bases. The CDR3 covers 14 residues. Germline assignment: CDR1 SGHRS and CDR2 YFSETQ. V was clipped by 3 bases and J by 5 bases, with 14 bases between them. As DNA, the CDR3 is TGCGCCAGCAGCTGGACAAACGCTCAGGAGACCCAGTACTTC. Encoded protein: CASSWTNAQETQYF. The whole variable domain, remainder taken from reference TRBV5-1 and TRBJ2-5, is KAGVTQTPRYLIKTRGQQVTLSCSPISGHRSVSWYQQTPGQGLQFLFEYFSETQRNKGNFPGRFSGRQFSNSRSEMNVSTLELGDSALYLCASSWTNAQETQYFGPGTRLLVL.

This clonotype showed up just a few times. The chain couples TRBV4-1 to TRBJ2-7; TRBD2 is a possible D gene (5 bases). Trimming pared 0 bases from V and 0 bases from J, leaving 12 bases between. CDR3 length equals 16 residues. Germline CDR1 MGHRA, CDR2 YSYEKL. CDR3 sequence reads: CASSQDQDEGSYEQYF. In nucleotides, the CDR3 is TGCGCCAGCAGCCAAGATCAAGATGAGGGCTCCTACGAGCAGTACTTC.

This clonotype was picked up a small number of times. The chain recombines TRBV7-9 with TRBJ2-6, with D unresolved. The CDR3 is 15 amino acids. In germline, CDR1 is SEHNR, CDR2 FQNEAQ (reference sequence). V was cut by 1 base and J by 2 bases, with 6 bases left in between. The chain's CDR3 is CASSLVAAGANVLTF. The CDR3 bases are TGTGCCAGCAGCTTAGTGGCAGCTGGGGCCAACGTCCTGACTTTC.

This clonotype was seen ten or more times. The CDR3 DNA is TGTGCCAGCAGCTTGGCCGGGAGAGGGGGGGCTTTCTTT. Its protein product is CASSLAGRGGAFF. The rearrangement links TRBV5-4 to TRBJ1-1; D is possibly TRBD1 (6 bases). Germline CDR1 is SGHNT and CDR2 is YYREEE (reference sequence). This CDR3 has 13 amino acids. V lost 0 bases and J lost 11, with 14 bases in between. Variable domain in full (rest from reference TRBV5-4 and TRBJ1-1): ETGVTQSPTHLIKTRGQQVTLRCSSQSGHNTVSWYQQALGQGPQFIFQYYREEENGRGNFPPRFSGLQFPNYSSELNVNALELDDSALYLCASSLAGRGGAFFGQGTRLTVV.

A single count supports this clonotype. CDR3: CASSGLYMSDTQYF. The CDR3 nucleotides read TGTGCCAGCAGCGGACTATATATGTCAGATACGCAGTATTTT. The chain joins TRBV27 to TRBJ2-3, with D possibly TRBD2 on 6 matching bases. CDR3 length: 14 residues. Germline values: CDR1 MNHEY, CDR2 SMNVEV (reference sequence). V lost 6 bases, J lost 4 bases, and 14 bases lay in between.

In nucleotides, the CDR3 is TGTGCCAGCAGTTACGGGTTGGGGGGGTCCTATGGCTACACCTTC. Encoded protein: CASSYGLGGSYGYTF. This chain uses TRBV6-6 with TRBJ1-2, with a weak D call TRBD1 (5 bases). CDR1 is MNHNY, CDR2 SVGAGI, per germline (reference sequence). Trimming stripped 2 bases from V and 4 bases from J, with 14 bases between. The CDR3 is 15 residues long.

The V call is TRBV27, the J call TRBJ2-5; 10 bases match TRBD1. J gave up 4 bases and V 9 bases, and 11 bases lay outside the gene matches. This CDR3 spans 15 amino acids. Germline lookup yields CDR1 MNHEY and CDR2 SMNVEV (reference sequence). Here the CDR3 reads CASSIDRGLGETQYF. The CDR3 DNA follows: TGTGCCAGTTCCATTGACAGGGGGCTGGGAGAGACCCAGTACTTC.

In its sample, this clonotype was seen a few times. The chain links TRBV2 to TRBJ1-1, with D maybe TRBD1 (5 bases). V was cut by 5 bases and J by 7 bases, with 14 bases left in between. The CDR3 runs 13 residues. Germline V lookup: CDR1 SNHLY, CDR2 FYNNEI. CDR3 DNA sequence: TGTGCCAGCAGTTGGCAGGGAACAGTTGAAGCTTTCTTT. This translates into CASSWQGTVEAFF.

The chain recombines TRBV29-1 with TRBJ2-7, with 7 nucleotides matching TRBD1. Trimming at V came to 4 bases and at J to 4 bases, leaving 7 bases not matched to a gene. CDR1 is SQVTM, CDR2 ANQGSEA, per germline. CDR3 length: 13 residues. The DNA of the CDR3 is TGCAGCGTTGTGACAGGGAATCTGTACGAGCAGTACTTC. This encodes CSVVTGNLYEQYF.

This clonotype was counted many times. In DNA, the CDR3 is TGTGCCAGCAGCCCCCCGACTAGTGAACAAGAGACCCAGTACTTC. Its translation: CASSPPTSEQETQYF. The gene calls are TRBV12-3 or TRBV12-4 and TRBJ2-5, with a possible D match to TRBD2 (6 bases). This CDR3 is built from 15 residues. V lost 6 bases and J lost 2, with 16 bases in between.

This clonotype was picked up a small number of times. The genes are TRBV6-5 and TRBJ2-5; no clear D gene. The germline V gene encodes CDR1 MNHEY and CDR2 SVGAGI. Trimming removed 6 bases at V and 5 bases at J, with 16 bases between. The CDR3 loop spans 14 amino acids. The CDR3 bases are TGTGCCAGCAGGGCCCCCAAGGTCTCGGAGACCCAGTACTTC. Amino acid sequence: CASRAPKVSETQYF.

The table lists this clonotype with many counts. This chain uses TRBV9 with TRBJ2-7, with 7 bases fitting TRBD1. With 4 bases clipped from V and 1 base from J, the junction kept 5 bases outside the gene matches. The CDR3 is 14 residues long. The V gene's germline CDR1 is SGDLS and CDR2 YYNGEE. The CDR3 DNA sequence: TGTGCCAGCAGCTTGGGGACAGCATCCTACGAGCAGTACTTC. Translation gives CASSLGTASYEQYF.

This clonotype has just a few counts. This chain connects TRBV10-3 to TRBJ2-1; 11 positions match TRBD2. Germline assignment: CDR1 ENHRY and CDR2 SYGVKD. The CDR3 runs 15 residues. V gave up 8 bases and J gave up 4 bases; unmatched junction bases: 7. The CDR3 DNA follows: TGTGCCATCCGGAATAGCGGGGGGGCTTACAATGAGCAGTTCTTC. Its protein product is CAIRNSGGAYNEQFF.

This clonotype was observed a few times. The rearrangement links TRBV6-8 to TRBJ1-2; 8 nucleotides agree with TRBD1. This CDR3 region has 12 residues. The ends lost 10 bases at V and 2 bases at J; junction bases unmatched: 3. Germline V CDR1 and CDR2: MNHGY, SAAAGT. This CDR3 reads CAIRQGNYGYTF. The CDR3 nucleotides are TGTGCCATCCGACAGGGGAACTATGGCTACACCTTC.

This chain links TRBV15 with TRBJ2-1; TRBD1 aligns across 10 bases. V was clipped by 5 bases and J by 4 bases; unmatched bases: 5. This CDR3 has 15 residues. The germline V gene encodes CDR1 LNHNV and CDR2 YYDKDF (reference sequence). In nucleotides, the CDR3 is TGTGCCACCAGCGGGACGGGACAGGGGTACAATGAGCAGTTCTTC. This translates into CATSGTGQGYNEQFF. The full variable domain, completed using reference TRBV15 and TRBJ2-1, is DAMVIQNPRYQVTQFGKPVTLSCSQTLNHNVMYWYQQKSSQAPKLLFHYYDKDFNNEADTPDNFQSRRPNTSFCFLDIRSPGLGDTAMYLCATSGTGQGYNEQFFGPGTRLTVL.

In DNA form, the CDR3 reads TGTGCCAGCAGCTCCCTAAGACAGGGTTTCAATGAGCAGTTCTTC. It yields the protein CASSSLRQGFNEQFF. The rearrangement links TRBV11-2 to TRBJ2-1; 7 bases map to TRBD1. Germline CDR1 SGHAT, CDR2 FQNNGV. V lost 4 bases, J lost 6 bases, and 9 bases stayed unmatched. CDR3 length: 15 residues.

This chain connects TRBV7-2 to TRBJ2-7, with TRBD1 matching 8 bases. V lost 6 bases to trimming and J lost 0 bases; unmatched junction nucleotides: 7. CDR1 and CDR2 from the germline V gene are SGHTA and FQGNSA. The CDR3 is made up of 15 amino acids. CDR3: CASSRDRGDSYEQYF. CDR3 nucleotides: TGTGCCAGCAGTCGTGACAGGGGTGACTCCTACGAGCAGTACTTC.

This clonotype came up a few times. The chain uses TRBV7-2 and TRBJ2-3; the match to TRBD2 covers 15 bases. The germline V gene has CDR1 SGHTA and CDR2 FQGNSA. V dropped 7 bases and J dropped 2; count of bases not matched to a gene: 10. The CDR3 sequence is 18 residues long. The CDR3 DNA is TGTGCCAGCATCCAAACGGGACTAGCGGGGGGTATCACAGATACGCAGTATTTT. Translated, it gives CASIQTGLAGGITDTQYF.

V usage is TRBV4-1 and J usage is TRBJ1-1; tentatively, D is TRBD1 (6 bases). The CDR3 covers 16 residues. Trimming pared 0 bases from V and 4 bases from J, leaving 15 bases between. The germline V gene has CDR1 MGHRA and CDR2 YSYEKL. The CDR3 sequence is CASSQDPGAGGTEAFF. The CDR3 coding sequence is TGCGCCAGCAGCCAAGATCCAGGGGCGGGTGGCACTGAAGCTTTCTTT.

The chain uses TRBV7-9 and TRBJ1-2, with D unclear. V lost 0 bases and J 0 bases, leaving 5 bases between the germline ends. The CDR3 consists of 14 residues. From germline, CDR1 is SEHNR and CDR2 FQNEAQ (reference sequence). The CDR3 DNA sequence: TGTGCCAGCAGCTTAGCGGAGACTAACTATGGCTACACCTTC. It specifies CASSLAETNYGYTF. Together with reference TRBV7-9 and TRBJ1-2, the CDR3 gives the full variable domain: DTGVSQNPRHKITKRGQNVTFRCDPISEHNRLYWYRQTLGQGPEFLTYFQNEAQLEKSRLLSDRFSAERPKGSFSTLEIQRTEQGDSAMYLCASSLAETNYGYTFGSGTRLTVV.

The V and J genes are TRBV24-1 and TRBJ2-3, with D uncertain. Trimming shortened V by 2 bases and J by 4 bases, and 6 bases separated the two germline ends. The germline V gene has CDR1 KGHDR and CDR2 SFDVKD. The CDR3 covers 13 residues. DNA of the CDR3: TGTGCCACCAGTGATTCCTGGGCAGATACGCAGTATTTT. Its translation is CATSDSWADTQYF.

The DNA of the CDR3 is TGCGCCAGCAGCCAAGAGGGAATGTCGTACAATGAGCAGTTCTTC. Translating it yields CASSQEGMSYNEQFF. V is TRBV4-3 and J is TRBJ2-1; D not certain. The CDR3 extends over 15 amino acids. Trimming pared 0 bases from V and 4 bases from J, leaving 10 bases between. CDR1 and CDR2 from the germline V gene are LGHNA and YSLEER.

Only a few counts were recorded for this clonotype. This CDR3 is CASRKRSNTGTEAFF. The CDR3 nucleotides are TGTGCCAGCAGGAAAAGGAGCAACACGGGGACTGAAGCTTTCTTT. The chain has TRBV12-3 or TRBV12-4 and TRBJ1-1; D remains ambiguous. This CDR3 contains 15 residues. Between the trimmed V and J ends, which lost 6 bases and 5 bases, there was a span of 19 bases.

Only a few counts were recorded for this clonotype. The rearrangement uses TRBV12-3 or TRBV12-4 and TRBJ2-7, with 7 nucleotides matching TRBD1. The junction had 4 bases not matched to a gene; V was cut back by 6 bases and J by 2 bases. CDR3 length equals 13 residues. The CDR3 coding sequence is TGTGCCAGCAGCTGGGACAGCACCTACGAGCAGTACTTC. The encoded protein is CASSWDSTYEQYF.

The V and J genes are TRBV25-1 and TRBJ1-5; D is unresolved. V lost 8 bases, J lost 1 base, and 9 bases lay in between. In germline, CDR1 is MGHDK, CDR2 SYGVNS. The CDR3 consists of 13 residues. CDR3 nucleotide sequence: TGTGCCAGCCAAGGAGGGAGCAATCAGCCCCAGCATTTT. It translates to CASQGGSNQPQHF. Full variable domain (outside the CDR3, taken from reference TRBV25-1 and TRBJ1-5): EADIYQTPRYLVIGTGKKITLECSQTMGHDKMYWYQQDPGMELHLIHYSYGVNSTEKGDLSSESTVSRIRTEHFPLTLESARPSHTSQYLCASQGGSNQPQHFGDGTRLSIL.

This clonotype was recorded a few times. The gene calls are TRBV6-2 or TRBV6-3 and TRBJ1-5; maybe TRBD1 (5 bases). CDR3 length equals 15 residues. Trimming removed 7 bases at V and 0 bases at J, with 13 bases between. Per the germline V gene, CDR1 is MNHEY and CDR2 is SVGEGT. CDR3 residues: CASTRQTYSNQPQHF. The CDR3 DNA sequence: TGTGCCAGCACCCGACAGACGTATAGCAATCAGCCCCAGCATTTT.

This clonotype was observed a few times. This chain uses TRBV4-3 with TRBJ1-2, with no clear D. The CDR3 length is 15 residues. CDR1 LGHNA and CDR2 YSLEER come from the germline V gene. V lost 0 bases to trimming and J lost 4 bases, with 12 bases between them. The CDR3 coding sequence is TGCGCCAGCAGCCAAGATACCACTCGGACCTATGGCTACACCTTC. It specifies CASSQDTTRTYGYTF.